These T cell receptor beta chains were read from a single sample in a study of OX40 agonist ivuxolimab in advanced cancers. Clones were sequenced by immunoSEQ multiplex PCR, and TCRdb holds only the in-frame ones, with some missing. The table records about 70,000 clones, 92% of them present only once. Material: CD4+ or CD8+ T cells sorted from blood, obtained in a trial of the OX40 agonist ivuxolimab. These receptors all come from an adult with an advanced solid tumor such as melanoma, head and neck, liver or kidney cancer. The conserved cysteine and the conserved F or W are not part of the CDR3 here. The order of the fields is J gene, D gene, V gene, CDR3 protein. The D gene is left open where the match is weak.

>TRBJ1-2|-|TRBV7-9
ASSLGSQGLMYGYT
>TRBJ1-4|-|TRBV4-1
ASSQVSGSNEKLF
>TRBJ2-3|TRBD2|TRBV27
ASSWTQGLAGGNTDTQY
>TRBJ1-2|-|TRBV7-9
ASSLVRGQTKNNYGYT
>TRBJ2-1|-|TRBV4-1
ASSQVTLESYNEQF
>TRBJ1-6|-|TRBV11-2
ASSIEGNSPLH
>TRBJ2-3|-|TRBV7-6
ASSSRPAGDTQY
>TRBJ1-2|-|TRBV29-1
SVDREGDYGYT
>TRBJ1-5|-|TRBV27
ASSLWGGESNQPQH
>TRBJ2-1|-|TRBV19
ASSRDREGTKGNEQF
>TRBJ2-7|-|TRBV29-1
SVEDGAYEQY
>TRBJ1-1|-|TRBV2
ASTSFEGVTEAF
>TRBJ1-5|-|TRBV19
ASSIGEGTQPQH
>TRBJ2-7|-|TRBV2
ASLTIETVQY
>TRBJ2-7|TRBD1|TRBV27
ASSYTGDPTYEQY
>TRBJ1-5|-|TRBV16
ASSQSVAVSNQPQH
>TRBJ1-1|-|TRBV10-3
AITGTIGTEAF
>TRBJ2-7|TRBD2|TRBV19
ASSPGRGYEQY